Below are 3 T cell receptor beta chains sequenced from a single sample in a study of T cell responses to AZD1222 COVID-19 vaccine. Sequenced by immunoSEQ multiplex PCR; TCRdb stores in-frame clones only, minus some. The table shows roughly 49,000 clones, with under 85% occurring only once. This specimen consisted of peripheral blood, obtained on day 0 of MenACWY control vaccination. All receptors derive from an adult in good health.

DNA for the CDR3: TGTGCCAGCAGCCACCCCGGAGCGGTCCGGAACACTGAAGCTTTCTTT. Translating gives CASSHPGAVRNTEAFF. This rearrangement joins TRBV4-2 to TRBJ1-1, with unresolved D. V shed 3 bases and J shed 1 base, with 15 bases lying between them. The CDR3 sequence is 16 residues long. Germline CDR1 and CDR2: LGHNA and YNFKEQ.

The chain carries TRBV2 and TRBJ1-1; D perhaps matches TRBD1 (5 bases). The CDR3 consists of 14 residues. The germline gives CDR1 SNHLY, CDR2 FYNNEI. V lost 6 bases, J lost 1 base, and 12 bases lay in between. The CDR3, as DNA: TGTGCCAGCAGGCTTCCGGGGGGGAACACTGAAGCTTTCTTT. This translates into CASRLPGGNTEAFF.

J is TRBJ1-1 and V is TRBV6-5; 7 bases fit TRBD1. CDR1 and CDR2 (germline): MNHEY, SVGAGI. Losses at the gene ends were 2 bases for V and 1 base for J; bases not matched to a gene: 7. This CDR3 contains 16 residues. This CDR3 is CASSYIQGVGNTEAFF. The DNA of the CDR3 is TGTGCCAGCAGTTACATCCAGGGGGTAGGGAACACTGAAGCTTTCTTT.